One and the same sample provided the 19 T cell receptor beta chains below, sequenced in a study of blood T cell repertoires in COVID-19 (dated by TCRdb to 2018 to 2020). To prepare the library, the immunoSEQ multiplex PCR assay was applied. Imported from immuneACCESS, the table was reduced by TCRdb to in-frame sequences with V and J called. These copies leave out some clones; in studies compared against another copy, an unresolved V gene accounts for under half, and the cause of the remainder is not known. The sample table lists some 210,000 clones, roughly 89% of them with a count of one. The ten largest clones take up about a tenth of the sample. The material sequenced was PBMCs or T cells enriched from blood (not recorded which). Every receptor here comes from a man in his late teens or twenties with acute COVID-19.

This chain uses TRBV4-2 with TRBJ2-1; 9 bases are shared with TRBD2. The V gene's germline CDR1 is LGHNA and CDR2 YNFKEQ. CDR3 length: 20 residues. Losses at the gene ends were 0 bases for V and 4 bases for J; bases not matched to a gene: 16. The DNA for the CDR3 is TGTGCCAGCAGCCAAGAGCGCCTAGCGGGATACTCGACTACATACAATGAGCAGTTCTTC. Translated: CASSQERLAGYSTTYNEQFF.

The rearrangement uses TRBV28 and TRBJ2-1; 9 positions match TRBD2. This CDR3 region has 15 residues. Germline lookup yields CDR1 MDHEN and CDR2 SYDVKM. Trimming cost V 3 bases and J 11 bases; bases outside gene matches: 11. CDR3: CASSFLLAGADKQFF. For the CDR3, the DNA is TGTGCCAGCAGTTTCTTACTAGCGGGTGCCGATAAGCAGTTCTTC.

The V call is TRBV19, the J call TRBJ2-7, with 7 bases that match TRBD2. This CDR3 spans 16 amino acids. The germline V gene encodes CDR1 LNHDA and CDR2 SQIVND (reference sequence). V lost 2 bases and J lost 2; bases outside the gene matches: 9. In DNA, the CDR3 is TGTGCCAGTAGTATAAGGCCTAGCGGAGGTCCCTACGAGCAGTACTTC. Protein product: CASSIRPSGGPYEQYF. The whole variable domain, filled in from reference TRBV19 and TRBJ2-7, reads DGGITQSPKYLFRKEGQNVTLSCEQNLNHDAMYWYRQDPGQGLRLIYYSQIVNDFQKGDIAEGYSVSREKKESFPLTVTSAQKNPTAFYLCASSIRPSGGPYEQYFGPGTRLTVT.

The chain has TRBV6-2 or TRBV6-3 and TRBJ2-1, with D perhaps matching TRBD2 (5 bases). Trimming removed 6 bases at V and 8 bases at J, with 17 bases between. The CDR3 has 14 amino acids. CDR1 and CDR2 from the germline V gene are MNHEY and SVGEGT. CDR3 amino acids: CASSQAPWGDEQFF. CDR3 nucleotide sequence: TGTGCCAGCAGCCAGGCACCCTGGGGAGATGAGCAGTTCTTC.

The V gene is TRBV4-2, the J gene TRBJ2-1, with a tentative D call TRBD2 (6 bases). The CDR3 is 17 residues long. Deletions cut 4 bases from V and 1 base from J, with 17 bases between. In germline, CDR1 is LGHNA, CDR2 YNFKEQ. The CDR3 DNA follows: TGTGCCAGCAGCCCCCCCAGGTCCGGGAGTTCCTACAATGAGCAGTTCTTC. Protein sequence: CASSPPRSGSSYNEQFF.

CDR3 coding DNA: TGTGCCAGCAGTTACTTGTGGAGACGGTATAGCAATCAGCCCCAGCATTTT. Translated, it gives CASSYLWRRYSNQPQHF. The V gene is TRBV6-2 or TRBV6-3, the J gene TRBJ1-5; D uncertain. The length of the CDR3 is 17 residues. From germline, CDR1 is MNHEY and CDR2 SVGEGT. The ends were cut back, 1 base at V and 0 bases at J, with 13 bases in the middle.

This chain connects TRBV28 to TRBJ1-6, with D maybe TRBD1 (5 bases). The CDR3 covers 15 residues. Trimming stripped 3 bases from V and 2 bases from J, with 8 bases between. Germline V gene lookup returns CDR1 MDHEN and CDR2 SYDVKM. The chain's CDR3 is CASSFSGTYNSPLHF. The CDR3 DNA sequence: TGTGCCAGCAGTTTCTCAGGGACCTATAATTCACCCCTCCACTTT.

This clone has only one observation. The chain couples TRBV9 to TRBJ1-2; 9 bases agree with TRBD1. Looked up from germline, CDR1 is SGDLS and CDR2 is YYNGEE. Unmatched junction bases numbered 11, after V lost 0 bases and J lost 8 bases. The CDR3 has 16 residues. For the CDR3, the DNA is TGTGCCAGCAGCGTAGGTCGGGGACAGGGACTTTCCGGCTACACCTTC. This gives the protein CASSVGRGQGLSGYTF.

The chain links TRBV29-1 to TRBJ1-1; a weak D match, TRBD1 (5 bases). The CDR3 covers 11 residues. Germline V gene lookup returns CDR1 SQVTM and CDR2 ANQGSEA. V was trimmed by 0 bases and J by 7 bases, leaving 6 bases between them. Written as DNA, the CDR3 is TGCAGCGTTGAAGAGGGGCTTGAAGCTTTCTTT. Translation: CSVEEGLEAFF.

V is TRBV2 and J is TRBJ2-7; 8 nucleotides agree with TRBD2. With 3 bases clipped from V and 4 bases from J, the junction kept 8 bases outside the gene matches. Per the germline V gene, CDR1 is SNHLY and CDR2 is FYNNEI. The CDR3 has 15 residues. CDR3 in amino acids: CASSESVSGDYEQYF. In nucleotides, the CDR3 is TGTGCCAGCAGTGAGTCCGTTAGCGGGGATTACGAGCAGTACTTC.

J is TRBJ2-1 and V is TRBV30, with unresolved D. CDR3 length: 12 residues. Germline CDR1 and CDR2: GTSNPN and SVGIG (reference sequence). V lost 5 bases and J 12 bases, leaving 17 bases between the germline ends. CDR3 in amino acids: CAWGALTPGQFF. The CDR3 DNA reads TGTGCCTGGGGTGCTCTGACCCCGGGGCAGTTCTTC. Full variable domain (missing parts from reference TRBV30 and TRBJ2-1): SQTIHQWPATLVQPVGSPLSLECTVEGTSNPNLYWYRQAAGRGLQLLFYSVGIGQISSEVPQNLSASRPQDRQFILSSKKLLLSDSGFYLCAWGALTPGQFFGPGTRLTVL.

This rearrangement joins TRBV28 to TRBJ1-5; maybe TRBD1 (5 bases). The CDR3 extends over 17 amino acids. From germline, CDR1 is MDHEN and CDR2 SYDVKM. The V end lost 6 bases, the J end lost 6 bases, and 24 bases lay between the germline ends. CDR3 sequence: CASSLGLGQGLGQPQHF. The CDR3 DNA follows: TGTGCCAGCAGCCTAGGGCTCGGACAAGGTCTAGGTCAGCCCCAGCATTTT.

The chain uses TRBV4-1 and TRBJ1-6; 8 bases are shared with TRBD1. With V trimmed by 4 bases and J by 7 bases, 12 bases remained unmatched. This CDR3 has 17 residues. Germline loops: CDR1 MGHRA, CDR2 YSYEKL. The CDR3 reads CASSPSSTQGANSPLHF. CDR3 in DNA: TGCGCCAGCAGCCCATCAAGCACGCAGGGGGCAAATTCACCCCTCCACTTT.

The chain is built from TRBV30 and TRBJ1-2; 7 nucleotides line up with TRBD1. Per the germline V gene, CDR1 is GTSNPN and CDR2 is SVGIG (reference sequence). The CDR3 totals 14 residues. Trimming at V came to 1 base and at J to 0 bases, leaving 2 bases not matched to a gene. In DNA form, the CDR3 reads TGTGCCTGGAGTGGGACAGGCACTAACTATGGCTACACCTTC. It yields the protein CAWSGTGTNYGYTF.

This clone was recorded once. The chain is built from TRBV9 and TRBJ2-3; D gene unclear. CDR1 SGDLS and CDR2 YYNGEE come from the germline V gene. The CDR3 covers 13 residues. Deletions cut 1 base from V and 4 bases from J, with 7 bases between. The CDR3 loop is CASSVLRADTQYF. The CDR3 DNA reads as TGTGCCAGCAGCGTACTTCGCGCAGATACGCAGTATTTT.

The chain joins TRBV28 to TRBJ1-1; 9 positions match TRBD1. The CDR3 covers 15 residues. With V trimmed by 1 base and J by 1 base, 1 base remained unmatched. Germline V gene lookup returns CDR1 MDHEN and CDR2 SYDVKM. The CDR3 region is CASSLSGQGNTEAFF. CDR3 bases: TGTGCCAGCAGTTTATCGGGACAGGGGAACACTGAAGCTTTCTTT.

The chain joins TRBV27 to TRBJ1-1; no reliable D call. V lost 5 bases and J 0 bases, leaving 7 bases between the germline ends. Germline V CDR1 and CDR2: MNHEY, SMNVEV (reference sequence). There are 13 residues in the CDR3. This CDR3 is CASSTQLNTEAFF. The CDR3 nucleotides are TGTGCCAGCAGTACCCAGTTGAACACTGAAGCTTTCTTT.

The rearrangement uses TRBV6-5 and TRBJ2-7, with 9 positions matching TRBD2. The CDR3 is 14 amino acids. In germline, CDR1 is MNHEY, CDR2 SVGAGI. The junction had 8 bases not matched to a gene; V was cut back by 6 bases and J by 5 bases. The CDR3 protein is CASRSGLASHEQYF. The CDR3 DNA sequence: TGTGCCAGCAGGTCGGGACTAGCTTCTCACGAGCAGTACTTC.

V is TRBV13 and J is TRBJ2-3; 10 positions agree with TRBD2. The ends lost 7 bases at V and 4 bases at J; junction bases unmatched: 8. CDR3 length: 15 residues. Looked up from germline, CDR1 is PRHDT and CDR2 is FYEKMQ (reference sequence). The CDR3 sequence is CASTSTSGTADTQYF. DNA of the CDR3: TGTGCCAGCACATCCACTAGCGGGACAGCAGATACGCAGTATTTT.